Listed below are T cell receptor beta chains from one sample, sequenced in a study of breast tumors, draining lymph nodes, adjacent tissues. TCRdb re-analysed the multiplex PCR reads in MiXCR, keeping a single row per CDR3 protein. This repertoire shows roughly 80,000 distinct CDR3 sequences, about 21% found once; its top ten account for 2% to 3%. The sample consisted of axillary lymph node tissue. The receptor source for this set is a female donor with breast cancer. Some clones in this sample may be carry-over from other donors' samples. CDR3s include the opening cysteine and the closing phenylalanine or tryptophan. D genes are given only for firm matches. Some rows mark clone size as missing; the rest say once, few, many or name a class of expanded clone.

.	TRBJ1-2	TRBD1	TRBV5-6	CASSLGDRTYGYTF	TGTGCCAGCAGCTTGGGGGACAGGACCTATGGCTACACCTTC
few	TRBJ2-2	TRBD2	TRBV30	CAWSEGVAGNEDTGELFF	TGTGCCTGGAGTGAGGGAGTAGCGGGAAATGAGGACACCGGGGAGCTGTTTTTT
many	TRBJ2-5	.	TRBV6-6	CASSYERGWVGQYF	TGTGCCAGCAGTTACGAACGGGGTTGGGTGGGCCAGTACTTC
.	TRBJ1-4	.	TRBV5-5	CASSFTGSNEELFF	TGTGCCAGCAGCTTTACAGGGTCTAATGAAGAACTGTTTTTT
many	TRBJ2-3	.	TRBV4-1	CASSLTSSRRDTQYF	TGCGCCAGCAGCCTAACCTCGTCCAGGCGAGATACGCAGTATTTT
many	TRBJ1-2	.	TRBV7-2	CASSLAGHYGYTF	TGTGCCAGCAGCTTAGCGGGACACTATGGCTACACCTTC
many	TRBJ2-3	.	TRBV7-2	CASSLLPRSTDTQYF	TGTGCCAGCAGCTTACTCCCCCGTAGCACAGATACGCAGTATTTT
many	TRBJ1-2	.	TRBV6-2/TRBV6-3	CASSYSLTDLNYGYTF	TGTGCCAGCAGTTACAGTTTAACTGACCTTAACTATGGCTACACCTTC
.	TRBJ2-3	.	TRBV25-1	CASSDGNRGTGTQYF	TGTGCCAGCAGTGACGGGAATCGCGGCACAGGTACGCAGTATTTT
many	TRBJ2-7	.	TRBV7-2	CASSPDPLGYSYEQYF	TGTGCCAGCAGCCCCGACCCGCTAGGTTATTCTTACGAGCAGTACTTC
few	TRBJ2-5	TRBD2	TRBV27	CASSFAGAFQETQYF	TGTGCCAGCAGTTTCGCGGGAGCCTTCCAAGAGACCCAGTACTTC
many	TRBJ2-5	TRBD2	TRBV9	CASSKVAGAQETQYF	TGTGCCAGCAGTAAGGTGGCGGGAGCCCAAGAGACCCAGTACTTC
many	TRBJ1-2	.	TRBV20-1	CSAEKQPNYGYTF	TGCAGTGCTGAGAAACAGCCTAACTATGGCTACACCTTC
many	TRBJ1-6	.	TRBV5-1	CASSLVATHQSSYNSPLHF	TGCGCCAGCAGCTTGGTTGCGACACATCAGAGCTCCTATAATTCACCCCTCCACTTT
many	TRBJ1-5	.	TRBV20-1	CSASRADNQPQHF	TGCAGTGCTAGCAGGGCGGACAATCAGCCCCAGCATTTT
many	TRBJ2-7	TRBD2	TRBV6-2/TRBV6-3	CASRETPGTSGSSPSYEQYF	TGTGCCAGCAGAGAAACCCCCGGGACTAGCGGGTCTTCGCCCTCCTACGAGCAGTACTTC
many	TRBJ1-6	TRBD1	TRBV27	CASWDSNSPLHF	TGTGCCAGCTGGGACAGTAATTCACCCCTCCACTTT
many	TRBJ2-1	.	TRBV2	CASRRGEVDEQFF	TGTGCCAGCAGGCGGGGTGAGGTCGATGAGCAGTTCTTC
many	TRBJ2-2	.	TRBV6-1	CASSELETGELFF	TGTGCCAGCAGTGAATTAGAGACCGGGGAGCTGTTTTTT
.	TRBJ1-5	.	TRBV28	CATSKGQAWNQPQHF	TGTGCCACCTCAAAGGGGCAAGCGTGGAATCAGCCCCAGCATTTT
many	TRBJ1-2	.	TRBV6-1	CASSADSNYGYTF	TGTGCCAGCAGTGCCGACAGTAACTATGGCTACACCTTC
many	TRBJ2-1	.	TRBV5-1	CASSWGGDNEQFF	TGCGCCAGCAGCTGGGGGGGCGACAATGAGCAGTTCTTC
.	TRBJ1-2	.	TRBV27	CASKPAGANYGYTF	TGTGCCAGCAAACCGGCAGGGGCCAACTATGGCTACACCTTC
many	TRBJ2-1	TRBD2	TRBV4-3	CASRSGLAVYNEQFF	TGCGCCAGCAGGTCGGGGCTAGCGGTCTACAATGAGCAGTTTTTC
many	TRBJ2-6	.	TRBV4-3	CASSQDQGGANVLTF	TGCGCCAGCAGCCAAGACCAGGGGGGAGCCAACGTCCTGACTTTC
many	TRBJ1-4	.	TRBV7-9	CASSLRSGTDINEKLFF	TGTGCCAGCAGCTTGAGGTCCGGGACGGATATTAATGAAAAACTGTTTTTT
many	TRBJ2-7	.	TRBV7-3	CASSASGIPYEQYF	TGTGCCAGCAGCGCCTCCGGGATCCCCTACGAGCAGTACTTC
many	TRBJ2-6	.	TRBV5-1	CASSLELGGSGANVLTF	TGCGCCAGCAGCTTGGAACTCGGAGGGTCTGGGGCCAACGTCCTGACTTTC
many	TRBJ2-7	TRBD1	TRBV6-6	CASRGQGRSYEQYF	TGTGCCAGCAGGGGACAGGGGCGCTCCTACGAGCAGTACTTC
.	TRBJ2-5	.	TRBV24-1	CATSDHARDPTETQYF	TGTGCCACCAGTGACCATGCTAGGGACCCAACGGAGACCCAGTACTTC
many	TRBJ2-3	TRBD2	TRBV6-2/TRBV6-3	CASSYSRNSGSPDTQYF	TGTGCCAGCAGTTACTCGCGAAATAGCGGGAGTCCCGATACGCAGTATTTT
many	TRBJ1-2	.	TRBV29-1	CSVWGGTQNYSYTF	TGCAGCGTTTGGGGAGGGACCCAAAACTATAGCTACACCTTC
.	TRBJ2-3	.	TRBV4-1	CASSQEGGRLGTDTQYF	TGCGCCAGCAGCCAAGAAGGGGGGCGGTTGGGCACAGATACGCAGTATTTT
medium-sized	TRBJ2-3	.	TRBV15	CATSRDPIGTDTQYF	TGTGCCACCAGCAGAGACCCTATCGGGACAGATACGCAGTATTTT
many	TRBJ2-3	TRBD2	TRBV7-6	CASSSTSGRDTQYF	TGTGCCAGCAGCTCAACTAGCGGGCGGGATACGCAGTATTTT
many	TRBJ2-1	TRBD2	TRBV7-2	CASSLVGLAASYNEQFF	TGTGCCAGCAGCTTAGTCGGACTAGCGGCATCCTACAATGAGCAGTTCTTC
many	TRBJ2-3	.	TRBV11-3	CASTTSRGNEDTQYF	TGTGCCAGCACAACCTCCCGGGGGAACGAGGATACGCAGTATTTT
.	TRBJ2-1	.	TRBV12-3/TRBV12-4	CASSLSGSARNEQFF	TGTGCCAGCAGTTTATCAGGAAGTGCGCGCAATGAGCAGTTCTTC
many	TRBJ2-3	.	TRBV20-1	CSARDPRLRAYF	TGCAGTGCTAGAGATCCGAGACTCCGGGCGTATTTT
once	TRBJ2-7	.	TRBV29-1	CSVVLGARIHEQYF	TGCAGCGTTGTACTAGGGGCTAGGATCCACGAGCAGTACTTC
.	TRBJ2-5	.	TRBV5-5	CASSLAGTPKETQYF	TGTGCCAGCAGCTTAGCCGGGACACCTAAAGAGACCCAGTACTTC
many	TRBJ1-6	.	TRBV20-1	CSARESGQNNSPLHF	TGCAGTGCTAGAGAATCGGGTCAGAATAATTCACCCCTCCACTTT
many	TRBJ2-1	TRBD1	TRBV4-3	CASSQGQGDYNEQFF	TGCGCCAGCAGCCAGGGACAGGGGGACTACAATGAGCAGTTCTTC
many	TRBJ2-1	TRBD2	TRBV11-3	CASSLIAGGHNEQFF	TGTGCCAGCAGCTTAATCGCGGGAGGGCACAATGAGCAGTTCTTC
many	TRBJ1-6	.	TRBV3-1	CASSQFSESNSPLHF	TGTGCCAGCAGCCAATTTTCCGAAAGTAATTCACCCCTCCACTTT
.	TRBJ1-1	.	TRBV7-9	CASSYDSEAFF	TGTGCCAGCAGCTATGACAGTGAAGCTTTCTTT
many	TRBJ2-3	.	TRBV5-1	CASSHLGSTDTQYF	TGCGCCAGCAGCCATCTTGGAAGCACAGATACGCAGTATTTT
few	TRBJ2-7	.	TRBV28	CASNPQGTPPQYF	TGTGCCAGCAACCCCCAGGGAACCCCACCCCAGTACTTC
many	TRBJ2-1	.	TRBV4-3	CASSQERRDGEQFF	TGCGCCAGCAGCCAAGAAAGGCGGGACGGCGAGCAGTTCTTC
many	TRBJ2-7	TRBD2	TRBV20-1	CSALGLAGRYEQYF	TGCAGTGCTTTGGGACTAGCGGGCCGCTACGAGCAGTACTTC
many	TRBJ1-4	TRBD1	TRBV20-1	CSAHDSIDRGDEKLFF	TGCAGTGCTCACGATTCTATCGACAGGGGAGACGAAAAACTGTTTTTT
.	TRBJ2-7	.	TRBV7-2	CAGSLGRGLEQYF	TGTGCCGGCAGCTTAGGGCGGGGGCTCGAGCAGTACTTC
many	TRBJ1-5	TRBD1	TRBV7-8	CASSLDRAQPQHF	TGTGCCAGCAGCTTGGACAGGGCTCAGCCCCAGCATTTT
many	TRBJ2-7	.	TRBV5-5	CASSLDGHSYEQYF	TGTGCCAGCAGCTTGGACGGACACTCCTACGAGCAGTACTTC
many	TRBJ2-2	.	TRBV6-2/TRBV6-3	CASSAPRGARGTGELFF	TGTGCCAGCAGTGCCCCCCGGGGAGCCAGGGGCACCGGGGAGCTGTTTTTT
many	TRBJ2-5	TRBD2	TRBV20-1	CSATTSGRGVETQYF	TGCAGTGCCACGACTAGCGGGAGAGGGGTGGAGACCCAGTACTTC
.	TRBJ1-2	.	TRBV28	CASNLTGSYGYTF	TGTGCCAGCAATTTAACAGGATCCTATGGCTACACCTTC
once	TRBJ1-2	.	TRBV25-1	CASSELFELSNYGYTF	TGTGCCAGCAGTGAACTCTTTGAGCTCTCCAACTATGGCTACACCTTT
many	TRBJ2-5	TRBD2	TRBV5-1	CASSLSLNSGRVQETQYF	TGCGCCAGCAGCTTGAGTTTAAATAGCGGGAGGGTTCAAGAGACCCAGTACTTC